These 2 T cell receptor beta chains came from one sample sequenced in a study of graft-versus-host responses after intestinal transplantation. For these TCRs, the target antigens are not known. Sequencing used immunoSEQ multiplex PCR; TCRdb keeps in-frame clones, though not all of them. The sample yields 75,000 to 100,000 clones, over 80% seen once. The source material was unstimulated CD8+ T cells sorted from spleen or lymph node cells, sampled before intestinal transplant. The receptors derive from a human donor who received an intestinal transplant.

The CDR3 DNA sequence: TGTGCCAGCAGCTTAGCGGGCGGGGGGCTTGAGCAGTTCTTC. Amino acid sequence: CASSLAGGGLEQFF. The chain joins TRBV13 to TRBJ2-1; 8 bases align to TRBD2. Trimming removed 1 base from V and 9 bases from J; junction bases left unmatched: 5. CDR1 PRHDT and CDR2 FYEKMQ come from the germline V gene (reference sequence). CDR3 size: 14 residues.

J is TRBJ1-2 and V is TRBV2; a weak D match, TRBD1 (5 bases). The CDR3 contains 12 residues. Trimming shortened V by 7 bases and J by 5 bases, and 11 bases separated the two germline ends. Germline lookup yields CDR1 SNHLY and CDR2 FYNNEI. CDR3 sequence (DNA): TGTGCCAGCAAGGGGCAGCCTTATGGCTACACCTTC. Translating gives CASKGQPYGYTF.